The 9 T cell receptor beta chains in this list originate from one sample, sequenced in a study of early T cells in non-severe SARS-CoV-2 infection (dated by TCRdb to the early 2020s). Libraries were built with 5' RACE. The sequencing machine was a NextSeq 500. TCRdb took the public reads, trimmed them with fastp at Q25, ran MiXCR for clone calling and kept in-frame beta chains. Entries that share a CDR3 protein sequence are merged under the most common genes and DNA. The sample data list nearly 50,000 distinct CDR3 sequences, and 6% to 8% of these were observed just once. Around 6.9% of the sample comes from the top ten. Source: whole blood, taken at baseline. The receptors here all came from an adult who was a healthcare worker with PCR-confirmed SARS-CoV-2 infection or an uninfected control (not recorded which).

Many counts were recorded for this clonotype. The genes are TRBV3-1 and TRBJ2-1; 9 bases match TRBD2. CDR3 length: 13 amino acids. After removal of 1 base from V and 12 bases from J, the junction contained 4 bases not matched to a gene. CDR1 is LGHDT and CDR2 is YNNKEL in the germline V gene (reference sequence). This chain's CDR3 is CASSQGTSDGQFF. The DNA for the CDR3 is TGTGCCAGCAGCCAAGGGACTAGCGACGGGCAGTTCTTC.

This clonotype was seen many times. The chain uses TRBV20-1 and TRBJ1-6; TRBD1 matches at 7 bases. The CDR3 runs to 11 residues. Germline CDR1 DFQATT, CDR2 SNEGSKA (reference sequence). V was clipped by 6 bases and J by 14 bases; unmatched bases: 7. In nucleotides, the CDR3 is TGCAGTGCAAGGGACAGTCGATCCCTCCACTTT. Translation gives CSARDSRSLHF.

The gene calls are TRBV6-2 or TRBV6-3 and TRBJ2-7; no firm D call. The CDR3 is 12 residues long. V shed 4 bases and J shed 7 bases, with 11 bases lying between them. Germline loops: CDR1 MNHEY, CDR2 SVGEGT. The CDR3 bases are TGTGCCAGCAGTTCCGGGCCTGGGGAGCAGTACTTC. It yields the protein CASSSGPGEQYF.

In this sample, this clonotype turned up a few times. The CDR3 is CASSEPGQPSYEQYF. The CDR3 DNA follows: TGTGCCAGCAGCGAACCAGGACAGCCCTCCTACGAGCAGTACTTC. The V and J genes are TRBV6-2 or TRBV6-3 and TRBJ2-7; TRBD1 might be the D (6 bases). CDR1 MNHEY and CDR2 SVGEGT come from the germline V gene. V lost 6 bases and J 0 bases, leaving 15 bases between the germline ends. This CDR3 comprises 15 residues.

The V gene is TRBV7-3, the J gene TRBJ2-1; no clear D. Trimming took off 5 bases at V and 7 bases at J, with 12 bases between the two ends. Germline CDR1 SGHTA, CDR2 FQGTGA. The length of the CDR3 is 13 residues. CDR3 coding DNA: TGTGCCAGCAGCAAACCTGGCTTAAATGAGCAGTTCTTC. It encodes CASSKPGLNEQFF.

In its sample, this clonotype was seen many times. The chain is built from TRBV7-6 and TRBJ2-6; D unresolved. V shed 5 bases and J shed 0 bases, with 11 bases lying between them. The CDR3 has 16 amino acids. The germline V gene encodes CDR1 SGHVS and CDR2 FNYEAQ. CDR3 sequence: CASSPQGLSGANVLTF. The CDR3 nucleotides are TGTGCCAGCAGCCCTCAAGGGCTCTCTGGGGCCAACGTCCTGACTTTC. Filled out from reference TRBV7-6 and TRBJ2-6, the complete variable domain reads GAGVSQSPRYKVTKRGQDVALRCDPISGHVSLYWYRQALGQGPEFLTYFNYEAQQDKSGLPNDRFSAERPEGSISTLTIQRTEQRDSAMYRCASSPQGLSGANVLTFGAGSRLTVL.

The genes are TRBV5-1 and TRBJ2-3; no clear D. Germline lookup yields CDR1 SGHRS and CDR2 YFSETQ. This CDR3 has 14 residues. Trimming removed 3 bases at V and 1 base at J, with 9 bases between. The CDR3 DNA reads TGCGCCAGCAGCTCCCGTTCCGGCACAGATACGCAGTATTTT. It specifies CASSSRSGTDTQYF.

This clonotype was detected only a few times. This sequence joins TRBV20-1 and TRBJ2-1; D is unclear. V gave up 3 bases and J gave up 6 bases, with 6 bases separating them. The CDR3 runs 11 residues. Germline CDR1 DFQATT, CDR2 SNEGSKA (reference sequence). The CDR3 region is CSASRSNEQFF. CDR3 coding DNA: TGCAGTGCTAGTAGAAGCAATGAGCAGTTCTTC.

The V call is TRBV7-3, the J call TRBJ2-2; D is undetermined. This CDR3 has 12 amino acids. V shed 5 bases and J shed 1 base, with 2 bases lying between them. CDR1 is SGHTA and CDR2 is FQGTGA in the germline V gene. In DNA form, the CDR3 reads TGTGCCAGCAGCCGGAACACCGGGGAGCTGTTTTTT. The encoded protein is CASSRNTGELFF.